This T cell receptor beta chain was retrieved from a study of OX40 agonist ivuxolimab in advanced cancers. The CDR3 is 18 residues long. With 7 bases clipped from V and 2 bases from J, the junction kept 14 bases outside the gene matches. The V gene's germline CDR1 is SGHAT and CDR2 FQNNGV. Measured with immunoSEQ multiplex PCR; TCRdb has only the in-frame clones, and not every one. The sample holds roughly 44,000 clones, roughly 80% seen once. The material was CD4+ or CD8+ T cells sorted from blood, obtained in a trial of the OX40 agonist ivuxolimab. J is TRBJ2-1 and V is TRBV11-2; 10 bases map to TRBD2. The receptor was derived from an adult with an advanced solid tumor such as melanoma, head and neck, liver or kidney cancer. This CDR3 is CASTPRLAGEGTYNEQFF. In nucleotides, the CDR3 is TGTGCCAGCACCCCTCGGCTAGCGGGAGAGGGGACCTACAATGAGCAGTTCTTC.